This record looks at one TCR beta chain sequence and its context. Its antigen is undetermined. This record comes from a study of vaccination and CD4 T cells after COVID-19. Study information: The stimulus for the cells was overlapping spike peptides derived from SARS-CoV-2, HCoV-NL63, HCoV-OC43 and HCoV-229E. Study-level results: Reactive clonotype counts went from median approximately 23 after infection to 35 to 45 after vaccination, nonsignificantly.

The CDR3 consists of 15 residues. V dropped 4 bases and J dropped 9 bases, with 20 bases sitting between them. Germline V gene data show CDR1 as SGHTA and CDR2 as FQGNSA. Sequencing of the DNA from cultured CD4+ T cells was carried out with the Oncomine TCR Beta short-read assay. Each CDR3 protein gets one entry after TCRdb re-called the PCR reads with MiXCR. The table has around 13,000 distinct CDR3 sequences, approximately 79% seen once. Treatment described: approximately 9-day PBMC culture with coronavirus spike peptide pools or control peptides (ViraFEST assay). PCR positivity dates ran from March to December 2020, preceding US Alpha, Beta and Delta variants.

The sequence was collected from a human donor who had recovered from COVID-19. J is TRBJ2-3 and V is TRBV7-2; TRBD2 might be the D (6 bases). The sequenced sample was CD4+ T cells from blood, cultured in vitro. The CDR3 protein is CASSSTERVGYTQYF. CDR3 nucleotide sequence: TGTGCCAGCAGCTCCACGGAGCGGGTCGGTTACACGCAGTATTTT.